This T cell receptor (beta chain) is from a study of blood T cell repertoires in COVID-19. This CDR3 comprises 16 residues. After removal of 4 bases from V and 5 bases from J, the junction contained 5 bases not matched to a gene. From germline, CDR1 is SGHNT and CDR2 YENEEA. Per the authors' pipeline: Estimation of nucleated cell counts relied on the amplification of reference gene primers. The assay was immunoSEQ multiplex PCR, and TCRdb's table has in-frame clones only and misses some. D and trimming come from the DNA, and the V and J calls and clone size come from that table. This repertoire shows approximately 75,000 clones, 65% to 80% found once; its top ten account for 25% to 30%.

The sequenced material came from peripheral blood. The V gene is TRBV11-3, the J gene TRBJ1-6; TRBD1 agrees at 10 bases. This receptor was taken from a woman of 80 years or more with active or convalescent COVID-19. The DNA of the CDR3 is TGTGCCAGCAGCTGGGGACAGGGGAATGATAATTCACCCCTCCACTTT. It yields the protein CASSWGQGNDNSPLHF.